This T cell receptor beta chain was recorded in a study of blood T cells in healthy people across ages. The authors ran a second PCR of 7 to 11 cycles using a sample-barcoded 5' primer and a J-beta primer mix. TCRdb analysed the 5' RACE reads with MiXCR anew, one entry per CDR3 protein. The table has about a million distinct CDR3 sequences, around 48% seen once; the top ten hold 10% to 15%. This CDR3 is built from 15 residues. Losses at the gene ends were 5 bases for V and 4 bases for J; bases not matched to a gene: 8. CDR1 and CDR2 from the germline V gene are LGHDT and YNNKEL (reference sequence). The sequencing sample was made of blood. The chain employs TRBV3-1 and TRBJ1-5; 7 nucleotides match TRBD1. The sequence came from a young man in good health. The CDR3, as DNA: TGTGCCAGCAGCGCAGGGGGTGGTACGAATCAGCCCCAGCATTTT. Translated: CASSAGGGTNQPQHF.